The clone carrying this T cell receptor beta chain was seen repeatedly, ten times or more. A library of TCRbeta sequences, prepared with unique molecular identifiers, was generated. One entry per CDR3 protein, called by TCRdb with MiXCR from the PCR reads. This table holds a few hundred thousand distinct CDR3 sequences, 9.5% to 15% found once. These data originate in a study of T-cell reconstitution after alpha-beta-depleted transplantation in children. V was clipped by 2 bases and J by 0 bases, with 14 bases between them. This CDR3 comprises 16 residues. CDR1 and CDR2 (germline): SGHDT, YYEEEE. This chain joins TRBV5-6 and TRBJ1-1, with D maybe TRBD1 (5 bases). This clonotype was sampled from a human donor who donated a stem cell graft to a child with combined immunodeficiency. Sequencing used PBMCs from the stem cell graft donor, obtained from the stem cell graft. The CDR3 loop reads CASSLSQEGMNTEAFF. In nucleotides, the CDR3 is TGTGCCAGCAGCTTAAGCCAGGAGGGGATGAACACTGAAGCTTTCTTT.